This T cell receptor beta chain was identified during a study of blood T cell repertoires in COVID-19. This table comes from immunoSEQ multiplex PCR, and its TCRdb copy is limited to in-frame clones, with some not included. The table shows a few hundred thousand clones, with under 85% occurring only once. The length of the CDR3 is 12 residues. V lost 5 bases and J lost 13, with 12 bases in between. Germline V gives CDR1 MNHEY, CDR2 SMNVEV (reference sequence). Sequenced input: peripheral blood. The chain links TRBV27 to TRBJ1-6; D not resolved. The clonotype was recovered from a man younger than 45 who had recovered from COVID-19. The CDR3 bases are TGTGCCAGCAGTCCCGCGGGCGCCCCCCTCCACTTT. Its protein product is CASSPAGAPLHF.